The clone carrying this T cell receptor beta chain has at least ten counts. This record comes from a study of T cells in Graves' hyperthyroidism and ophthalmopathy. Amplification of TCR beta CDR3 regions used RNA as the template. HTBI primers were used for first-round RT-PCR of the TCR CDR3. Each CDR3 protein is one row after TCRdb ran MiXCR on the multiplex PCR reads. The table has more than 300,000 distinct CDR3 sequences, about 13% seen once; the top ten hold 9.2%. The germline CDR1 and CDR2 sequences are DFQATT and SNEGSKA (reference sequence). J lost 0 bases, V lost 6 bases, and 5 bases had no gene match. The CDR3 length is 16 residues. Patients between 18 and 65 years old had hyperthyroidism, newly diagnosed and lasting under 2 months.

This TCR derives from a woman aged 18-29 years with Graves' hyperthyroidism. The rearrangement uses TRBV20-1 and TRBJ2-5, with 15 bases lining up with TRBD2. The specimen sequenced was blood. In DNA form, the CDR3 reads TGCAGTGCAACCGGGACTAGCGGGAGGCACCAAGAGACCCAGTACTTC. The encoded protein is CSATGTSGRHQETQYF.